These T cell receptor beta chains were read from a single sample in a study of blood T cell repertoires in COVID-19. The protocol was immunoSEQ multiplex PCR, while the TCRdb copy is restricted to in-frame clones and leaves out a portion. The data hold 400,000 to 450,000 clones, with around 91% observed a single time. The specimen was PBMCs or T cells enriched from blood (not recorded which). All receptors come from a man younger than 40 who had recovered from COVID-19. The CDR3 runs from the conserved cysteine through the conserved F or W. Fields, in order: J gene, D gene, V gene, clone size, CDR3 protein, CDR3 DNA. The D gene is left open where the match is weak. Some rows have no size entry. The others give once, few or many, or a class for an expanded clone.

TRBJ2-5	.	TRBV10-2	.	CASSGQLQETQYF	TGCGCCAGCAGTGGACAGCTCCAAGAGACCCAGTACTTC
TRBJ2-1	TRBD1	TRBV4-1	few	CASSPDREKQFF	TGCGCCAGCAGCCCGGACAGGGAAAAGCAGTTCTTC
TRBJ2-3	.	TRBV6-2/TRBV6-3	few	CASSYSAGAPDTQYF	TGTGCCAGCAGTTACTCGGCAGGGGCCCCAGATACGCAGTATTTT
TRBJ2-3	TRBD2	TRBV18	.	CASSPGLAGGELRGTDTQYF	TGTGCCAGCTCACCCGGACTAGCGGGAGGAGAGTTGCGAGGCACAGATACGCAGTATTTT
TRBJ2-6	TRBD2	TRBV7-8	once	CASSLVAGGPSSGANVLTF	TGTGCCAGCAGCTTAGTTGCGGGAGGGCCCAGCTCTGGGGCCAACGTCCTGACTTTC
TRBJ2-7	TRBD2	TRBV6-5	.	CASSYSRLAGNEQYF	TGTGCCAGCAGTTACTCGCGTCTAGCGGGGAACGAGCAGTACTTC
TRBJ1-3	.	TRBV3-1/TRBV3-2	.	CASSQDTSRANTIYF	TGTGCCAGCAGCCAAGATACCTCCAGGGCTAACACCATATATTTT
TRBJ1-5	TRBD1	TRBV28	.	CASRTPGQLYSNQPQHF	TGTGCCAGCAGAACCCCGGGACAGCTATATAGCAATCAGCCCCAGCATTTT
TRBJ2-2	.	TRBV11-2	.	CASSLSGGTGELFF	TGTGCCAGCAGCTTATCAGGAGGAACCGGGGAGCTGTTTTTT
TRBJ1-2	.	TRBV3-1/TRBV3-2	.	CASSQEGVAGYGYTF	TGTGCCAGCAGCCAAGAAGGCGTCGCGGGCTATGGCTACACCTTC
TRBJ2-7	TRBD2	TRBV27	.	CASSSSTSGGHEQYF	TGTGCCAGCAGTTCCTCGACTAGCGGGGGTCACGAGCAGTACTTC
TRBJ1-4	.	TRBV28	once	CASRYTGFGEKLFF	TGTGCCAGCAGGTATACAGGTTTTGGTGAAAAACTGTTTTTT
TRBJ2-5	.	TRBV10-2	.	CASSLRGNSETQYF	TGCGCCAGCAGCTTGCGCGGGAATTCCGAGACCCAGTACTTC
TRBJ2-5	TRBD2	TRBV27	once	CASSFGASGSETQYF	TGTGCCAGCAGTTTTGGGGCTAGCGGGAGTGAGACCCAGTACTTC
TRBJ1-2	TRBD1	TRBV6-5	.	CASTLTGTHYGYTF	TGTGCCAGCACCCTGACAGGGACCCACTATGGCTACACCTTC
TRBJ2-2	TRBD1	TRBV5-1	.	CASSLLGQGNTGELFF	TGCGCCAGCAGCTTGTTAGGACAGGGGAACACCGGGGAGCTGTTTTTT
TRBJ2-6	TRBD2	TRBV10-3	.	CATRSGSIPGANVLTF	TGTGCCACACGGAGCGGGAGTATACCTGGGGCCAACGTCCTGACTTTC
TRBJ2-3	.	TRBV9	.	CASSAGYPTDTQYF	TGTGCCAGCAGCGCAGGGTACCCCACAGATACGCAGTATTTT
TRBJ1-2	.	TRBV5-4	.	CASSLVEGFGYTF	TGTGCCAGCAGCTTGGTGGAGGGATTTGGCTACACCTTC
TRBJ2-7	TRBD1	TRBV5-1	.	CASSLGGGQGIYEQYF	TGCGCCAGCAGCCTTGGCGGGGGACAGGGAATTTACGAGCAGTACTTC
TRBJ2-3	.	TRBV19	.	CASSTGDTGTDTQYF	TGTGCCAGTAGTACGGGAGACACTGGCACAGATACGCAGTATTTT
TRBJ2-7	TRBD1	TRBV19	few	CASSTSRQGSDEQYF	TGTGCCAGTAGTACGTCCCGACAGGGTTCGGACGAGCAGTACTTC
TRBJ2-1	TRBD2	TRBV7-9	.	CASSFGLADYNEQFF	TGTGCCAGCAGCTTTGGACTAGCGGACTACAATGAGCAGTTCTTC
TRBJ2-7	TRBD2	TRBV19	.	CASRLAGSYEQYF	TGTGCCAGTAGACTAGCGGGCTCCTACGAGCAGTACTTC